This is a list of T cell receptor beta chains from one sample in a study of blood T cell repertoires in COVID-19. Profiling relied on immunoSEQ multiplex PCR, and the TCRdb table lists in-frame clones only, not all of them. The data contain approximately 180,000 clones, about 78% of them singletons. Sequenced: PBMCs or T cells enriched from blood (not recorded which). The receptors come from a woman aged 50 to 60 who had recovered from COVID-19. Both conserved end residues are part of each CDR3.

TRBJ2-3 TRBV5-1 CASSPSEGALLDTQYF
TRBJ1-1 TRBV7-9 CASTFPQTGEAFF
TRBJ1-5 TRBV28 CASSSGTGRQHF
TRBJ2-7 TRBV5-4 CASSQGQGVYEQYF
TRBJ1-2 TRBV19 CASRPLTVLYGYTF
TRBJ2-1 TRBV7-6 CASSVNWGLEYNEQFF
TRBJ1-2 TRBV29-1 CSVGRGGAGYGYTF
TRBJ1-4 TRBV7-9 CASSLPGSSYEKLFF
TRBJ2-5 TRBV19 CASKGATSLEETQYF
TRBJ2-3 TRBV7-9 CASSSGSGSKGGTQYF
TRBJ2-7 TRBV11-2 CASGLLGSYEQYF
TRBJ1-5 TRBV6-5 CASKMTGLNQPQHF
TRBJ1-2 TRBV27 CASSPLQGADYGYTF
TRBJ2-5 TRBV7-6 CASSSREETQYF
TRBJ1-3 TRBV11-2 CASSLRDIDGNTIYF
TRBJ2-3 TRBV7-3 CASSWTGGTDTQYF
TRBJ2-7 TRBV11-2 CASSPIGGVSYEQYF
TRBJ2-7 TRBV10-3 CAIGVTGTGGEQYF
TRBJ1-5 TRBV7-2 CASSLVLSNQPQHF
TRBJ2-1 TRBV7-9 CASSGGLARAQSSYNEQFF
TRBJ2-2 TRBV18 CASSPYTGGTGELFF
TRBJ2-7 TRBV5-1 CASSLGWASGSSYEQYF
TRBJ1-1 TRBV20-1 CSARFREGAFF
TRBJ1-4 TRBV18 CASSLNRGNRGEKLFF
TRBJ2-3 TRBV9 CASSVTASGLTDTQYF
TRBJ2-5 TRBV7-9 CASSLAAGQVGETQYF
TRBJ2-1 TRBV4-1 CASSQPVRTSVNEQFF
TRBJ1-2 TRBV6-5 CASSYSGLNLYGYTF
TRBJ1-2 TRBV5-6 CASRGQGKYGYTF
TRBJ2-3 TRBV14 CASSPLAGSDTQYF
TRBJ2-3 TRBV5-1 CASTVLTLGTDTQYF
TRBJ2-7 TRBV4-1 CASSQGASGGTYEQYF
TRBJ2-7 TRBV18 CASSRTGTNSYEQYF
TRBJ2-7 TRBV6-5 CASRPGTVTFYEQYF
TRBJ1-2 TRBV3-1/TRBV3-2 CASSQDGGGLGGYTF
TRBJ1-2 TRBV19 CASSWGVRFRGYTF
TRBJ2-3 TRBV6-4 CASSALESSTDTQYF
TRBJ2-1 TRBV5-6 CASSRGRYEQFF
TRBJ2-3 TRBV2 CASTLTSGRTDTQYF
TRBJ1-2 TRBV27 CASSSGYTNYGYTF
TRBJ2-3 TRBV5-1 CASSLAPGGSTDTQYF
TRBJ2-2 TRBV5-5 CASRRDRVYTGELFF
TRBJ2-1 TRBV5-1 CASSRSTDSGFNEQFF
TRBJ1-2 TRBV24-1 CATSDDYGYTF
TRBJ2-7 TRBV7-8 CASSLATVVGTGGEQYF
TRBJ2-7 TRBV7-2 CASSPQLAGEVEKYF
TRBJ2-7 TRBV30 CAWSVQGDKDEQYF
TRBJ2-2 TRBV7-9 CASSLEGGSTGELFF
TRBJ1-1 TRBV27 CASSSMNTEAFF
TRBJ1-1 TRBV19 CASSIVGGAAFF
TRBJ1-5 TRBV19 CASRPDSSNQPQHF
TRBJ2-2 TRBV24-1 CATSGTGMGWNTGELFF
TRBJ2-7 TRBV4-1 CASSSRGSGTYEQYF
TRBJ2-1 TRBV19 CASHEGQGTYNEQFF
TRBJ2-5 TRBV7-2 CASTLSQSGTGVAQYF
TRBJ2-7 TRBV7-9 CASSLDRDHEQYF
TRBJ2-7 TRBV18 CASSPTRDRGSEQYF
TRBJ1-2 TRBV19 CASYAGTYYGYTF